The T cell receptor beta chain under discussion was sequenced for a study of TIL therapy for anti-PD-1-resistant metastatic lung cancer. The overall study: Median tumor PD-L1 proportion score was 5% to 7%. Most patients had lung adenocarcinoma. Overall study findings and caveats: This highly selected cohort may not generalize to typical lung cancer patients. Infused TIL clonotypes partially replaced the baseline blood repertoire, then decayed over months.

Indicated time point: pre-treatment sample, taken before nivolumab and TIL therapy. Sequencing used immunoSEQ v3. Clones were read by immunoSEQ multiplex PCR, and TCRdb kept only the in-frame ones, dropping some. This sample carries tens of thousands of clones, 70% to 80% of them seen once, and the ten largest clones take over 12%. This clone was picked up one time. Its target is unknown. This CDR3 comprises 16 residues. Germline CDR1 is SGHTA and CDR2 is FQGTGA. The V segment lost 0 bases and the J segment 7 bases; nucleotides outside the gene matches: 5. V is TRBV7-3 and J is TRBJ2-1; 11 nucleotides match TRBD2. The receptor was derived from a man in his 70s with non-small cell lung cancer. Here the sequenced sample was blood, taken at baseline. The CDR3 sequence: CASSLTVVAGGNEQFF. The CDR3 bases are TGTGCCAGCAGCTTAACAGTGGTAGCGGGAGGGAATGAGCAGTTCTTC.